The clone carrying this T cell receptor beta chain was seen only once. The sample belongs to a study of blood T cell repertoires in COVID-19. Study-level information: There were acute and convalescent COVID-19 samples, and they came from the United States, Italy and Spain. The cDNA or gDNA used as material had been derived from T cells, B-cell-depleted T cells, or PBMCs.

The CDR3 totals 15 residues. The V segment lost 2 bases and the J segment 9 bases; nucleotides outside the gene matches: 8. Per germline, CDR1 LGHNA and CDR2 YNFKEQ. Authors' processing steps: Nucleated cell counts were estimated from reference gene primer amplification. Profiling relied on immunoSEQ multiplex PCR, and the TCRdb table lists in-frame clones only, not all of them. The V and J calls and clone size are taken from that table; D and trimming were inferred from the DNA. The data hold some 270,000 clones, with 80% to 90% observed a single time. This TCR came from a woman aged 70-85 years with acute or convalescent COVID-19. The sample consisted of peripheral blood. The chain combines TRBV4-2 with TRBJ2-1, with TRBD2 matching 9 bases. The CDR3 loop reads CASSQIVDSGGEQFF. In nucleotides, the CDR3 is TGTGCCAGCAGCCAAATCGTCGATAGCGGGGGTGAGCAGTTCTTC.